These 7 T cell receptor beta chains were sequenced from one sample in a study of metastatic and nonmetastatic thyroid tumors. TCRdb reprocessed the PCR reads via MiXCR. The table has approximately 19,000 clones, about 23% seen once; the top ten hold 8.5% to 12%. No treatment of any kind had been given to any patient before thyroid surgery. Sequences were obtained from tumor tissue. The receptors were gathered from a male donor with papillary thyroid cancer or a benign thyroid nodule (not recorded which). Some clones in this sample may be carry-over from other donors' samples.

This chain uses TRBV7-2 with TRBJ2-3, with unresolved D. This CDR3 region has 14 residues. The V and J ends lost 2 bases and 2 bases respectively, with 8 bases between them. CDR1 SGHTA and CDR2 FQGNSA come from the germline V gene. This CDR3 reads CASSLSQVTDTQYF. The DNA for the CDR3 is TGTGCCAGCAGCTTATCGCAGGTCACAGATACGCAGTATTTT.

This clone is medium-sized (0.01 to 0.1%) in the sample. J is TRBJ2-6 and V is TRBV28; D is ambiguous. The CDR3 has 16 residues. V was pared by 2 bases and J by 0 bases, with 8 bases between. Germline lookup yields CDR1 MDHEN and CDR2 SYDVKM. CDR3 DNA: TGTGCCAGCAGTTTAGCGTTTTACTCTGGGGCCAACGTCCTGACTTTC. Its protein product is CASSLAFYSGANVLTF.

This clone occurred a few times. Given a much more abundant clone one base away, this may be a read error. This specimen includes other DNA sequences encoding the same CDR3. The rearrangement links TRBV28 to TRBJ2-1; TRBD1 matches at 9 bases. CDR1 is MDHEN and CDR2 is SYDVKM in the germline V gene. This CDR3 is built from 12 residues. V dropped 3 bases and J dropped 16; count of bases not matched to a gene: 7. The CDR3 DNA reads as TGTGCCAGCAGTTTCCTCTACAGGGGGCAATTCTTC. Residues: CASSFLYRGQFF.

The rearrangement links TRBV11-1 to TRBJ2-5; D ambiguous. The CDR3 is made up of 16 amino acids. Deletions cut 5 bases from V and 0 bases from J, with 16 bases between. Germline values: CDR1 SGHAT, CDR2 FQDESV (reference sequence). DNA of the CDR3: TGTGCCAGCAGCCCCCGGGCCCGCGGCTACCAAGAGACCCAGTACTTC. Translating it yields CASSPRARGYQETQYF.

The genes are TRBV24-1 and TRBJ2-3, with TRBD2 identical over 7 bases. The CDR3 contains 16 residues. Germline trimming cut 2 bases from V and 0 bases from J; bases unmatched to any gene: 4. Germline lookup yields CDR1 KGHDR and CDR2 SFDVKD. The CDR3 DNA reads TGTGCCACCAGTGATTCTAGCGGACTCAGCACAGATACGCAGTATTTT. This codes for CATSDSSGLSTDTQYF.

This clone is medium-sized (0.01 to 0.1%) by share. The J gene is TRBJ2-7, the V gene TRBV28; maybe TRBD1 (6 bases). The V gene's germline CDR1 is MDHEN and CDR2 SYDVKM. The CDR3 covers 14 residues. V gave up 5 bases and J gave up 2 bases, with 13 bases separating them. CDR3 loop: CASSPHRDPYEQYF. The CDR3 DNA reads TGTGCCAGCAGTCCACACAGGGACCCCTACGAGCAGTACTTC.

This clone was picked up many times. Just one base apart from a much larger clone, this may be a read error. The rearrangement joins TRBV6-1 to TRBJ1-3; a weak D match, TRBD1 (6 bases). The CDR3 extends over 13 amino acids. Germline V gene sequence: CDR1 MNHNS, CDR2 SASEGT. Trimming left V 7 bases short and J 8 bases short, with 15 bases between. The CDR3: CASNLDSGDTIYF. CDR3 DNA: TGTGCCAGCAACCTGGACAGCGGAGACACCATATATTTT.